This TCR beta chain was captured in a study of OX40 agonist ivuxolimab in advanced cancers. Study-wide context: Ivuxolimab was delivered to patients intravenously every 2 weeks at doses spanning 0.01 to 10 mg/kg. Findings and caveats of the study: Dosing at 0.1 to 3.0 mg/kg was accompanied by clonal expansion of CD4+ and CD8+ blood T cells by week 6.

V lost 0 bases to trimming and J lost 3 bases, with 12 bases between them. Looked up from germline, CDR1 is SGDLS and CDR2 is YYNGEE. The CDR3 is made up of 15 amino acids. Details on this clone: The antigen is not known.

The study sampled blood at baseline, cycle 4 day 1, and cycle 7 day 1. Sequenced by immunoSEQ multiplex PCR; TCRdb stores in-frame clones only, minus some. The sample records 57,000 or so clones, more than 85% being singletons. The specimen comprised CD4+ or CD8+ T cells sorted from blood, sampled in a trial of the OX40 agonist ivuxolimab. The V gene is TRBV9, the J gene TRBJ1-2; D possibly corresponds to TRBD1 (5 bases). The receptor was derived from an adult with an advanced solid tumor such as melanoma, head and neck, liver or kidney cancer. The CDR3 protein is CASSVEPQGDYGYTF. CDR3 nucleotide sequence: TGTGCCAGCAGCGTAGAACCGCAGGGCGACTATGGCTACACCTTC.